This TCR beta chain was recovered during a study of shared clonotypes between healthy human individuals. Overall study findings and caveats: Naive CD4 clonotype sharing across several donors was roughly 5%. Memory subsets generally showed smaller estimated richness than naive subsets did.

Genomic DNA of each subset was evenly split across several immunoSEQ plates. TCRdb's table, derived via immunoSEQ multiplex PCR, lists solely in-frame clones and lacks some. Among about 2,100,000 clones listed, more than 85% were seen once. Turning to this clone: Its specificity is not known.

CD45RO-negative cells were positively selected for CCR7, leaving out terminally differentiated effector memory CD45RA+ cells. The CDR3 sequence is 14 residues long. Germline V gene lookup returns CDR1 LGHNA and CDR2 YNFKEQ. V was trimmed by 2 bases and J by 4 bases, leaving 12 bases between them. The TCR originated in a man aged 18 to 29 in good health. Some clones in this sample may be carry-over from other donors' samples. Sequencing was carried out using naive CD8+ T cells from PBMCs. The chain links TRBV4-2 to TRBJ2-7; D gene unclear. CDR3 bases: TGTGCCAGCAGCCAAAAGGCAAGCGCTTACGAGCAGTACTTC. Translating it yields CASSQKASAYEQYF.